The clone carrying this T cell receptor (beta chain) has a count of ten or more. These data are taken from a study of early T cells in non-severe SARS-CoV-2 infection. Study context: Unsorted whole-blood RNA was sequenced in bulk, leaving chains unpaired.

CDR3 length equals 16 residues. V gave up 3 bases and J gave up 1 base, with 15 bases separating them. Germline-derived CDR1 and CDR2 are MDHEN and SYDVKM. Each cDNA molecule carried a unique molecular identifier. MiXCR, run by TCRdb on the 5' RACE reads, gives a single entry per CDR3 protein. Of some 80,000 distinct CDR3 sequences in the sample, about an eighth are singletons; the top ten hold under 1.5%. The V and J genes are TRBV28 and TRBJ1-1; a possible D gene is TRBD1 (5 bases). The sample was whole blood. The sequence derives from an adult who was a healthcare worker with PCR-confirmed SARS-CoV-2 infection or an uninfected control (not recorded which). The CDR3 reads CASSFTRPGRNTEAFF. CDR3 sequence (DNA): TGTGCCAGCAGTTTTACTCGGCCAGGGAGGAACACTGAAGCTTTCTTT.